This T cell receptor beta chain was captured in a study of control samples from healthy donors and cancer patients. Germline CDR1 and CDR2: WSHSY and SAAADI. Trimming removed 5 bases at V and 6 bases at J, with 20 bases between. The CDR3 runs 16 residues. The data were produced by immunoSEQ multiplex PCR, yet TCRdb's version contains in-frame clones alone and is incomplete. The sample carries under 65,000 clones, approximately 90% recorded once. V gene TRBV10-2 combines with J gene TRBJ1-5; D possibly corresponds to TRBD1 (5 bases). This receptor was obtained from a young man with colorectal cancer. The sample comprised PBMCs. CDR3 nucleotide sequence: TGCGCCAGCAGTCCTCGTGGTGGCGGGGGTTCTCAGCCCCAGCATTTT. Translating gives CASSPRGGGGSQPQHF.